The T cell receptor (beta chain) described here comes from a study of cytomegalovirus exposure and HLA in healthy donors. Broader study findings: HLA alleles showed associations with some 15,000 TCR beta sequences in a later analysis, at a 0.05 false discovery rate.

V was clipped by 3 bases and J by 8 bases, with 5 bases between them. The germline gives CDR1 KGHSH, CDR2 LQKENI. This CDR3 contains 11 residues. Turning to this clone: What it recognizes is unknown.

The PCR contained 60 Vbeta and 13 Jbeta primers. Repertoires were generated with immunoSEQ multiplex PCR, while TCRdb's copy carries only in-frame clones and drops some. The data contain fewer than 150,000 clones, 70% to 85% of them singletons. The sequenced sample was PBMCs. This clonotype was obtained from a man aged 40-49 years in good health and CMV-seropositive. The chain recombines TRBV18 with TRBJ2-1; no reliable D call. CDR3 DNA: TGTGCCAGCTCACCTTTAGATGAGCAGTTCTTC. It encodes CASSPLDEQFF.